This T cell receptor beta chain was profiled in a study of blood T cell repertoires in COVID-19 (dated by TCRdb to about 2020). Study-level background: Samples from collaborators originated in the United States, Italy and Spain and spanned both the acute and convalescent phases of COVID-19. Subjects who had been exposed to COVID-19, were actively infected with it, or had recovered from it provided the deeply sampled blood TCRbeta repertoires that made up the dataset. HLA class I and class II types, where available, came from metadata supplied by the sample provider rather than from assay-based typing. A de-identified subject ID, COVID-19 status, age in years and sex were almost always included in the sample metadata. Samples were obtained from the ongoing ImmuneRACE study (first 160 participants) and from over 1,000 subjects provided by 6 global collaborators. The material from the prospective study consisted of cDNA or gDNA derived from T cells, B-cell-depleted T cells, or PBMCs. The repertoires were made available in a free public database intended to serve as a resource for research on the immune response to SARS-CoV-2.

Study-level results and caveats: The amount of clinical and demographic metadata varied by source and participant and was provided uncurated.

Counted from cysteine to phenylalanine, this CDR3 has 10 amino acids. The kept DNA is CDR3 alone, 30 bases in frame from the first base. The trim is 6 bases for V and 5 bases for J, with a gap of 7 bases between the germline ends. The germline V gene specifies SQVTM as CDR1 and ANQGSEA as CDR2. Remarks on this clone: The target of this receptor is not known. No base quality values were provided; no much bigger clone lies one nucleotide off.

TCRbeta CDR3 regions were amplified from genomic DNA using the immunoSEQ Assay, a bias-controlled multiplex PCR. On the study's bioinformatics: Nucleated cell counts per sample were estimated from amplification of reference gene primers within the assay. To quantify the absolute abundance of each unique TCRbeta CDR3 rearrangement, sequence reads were collapsed and filtered. For each sample, productive Simpson clonality was calculated by taking the square root of Simpson's diversity index across productive rearrangements. The immuneACCESS repertoire file appears here via TCRdb, limited to in-frame rearrangements. These files lack a portion of the clones; in checked studies, under half of the deficit traces to unresolved V genes, and the cause of the others is not known. The V and J calls and the clone size are those of that table, but D and trimming were determined from the DNA. This sample is represented by 150,000 to 200,000 clones; more than 75% of them were singletons. Roughly 8% of the sample belongs to the ten largest clones.

At one collaborating source in Seattle, patients were enrolled during active infection and were followed longitudinally through the course of disease. Whole blood was collected in K2EDTA tubes by collaborating institutions according to the institutions' own protocols. For TCRbeta analysis, collaborators shipped samples as frozen whole blood, isolated PBMCs, or DNA extracted from either of those sample types. The origin of this receptor is a woman aged 55-69 years with COVID-19, enrolled during active disease. Sequenced: peripheral blood. The chain is encoded by TRBV29-1 joined to TRBJ1-1; the D gene lacks a confident call. The DNA sequence follows: TGCAGCGTAGCCGAAACTGAAGCTTTCTTT. It translates to CSVAETEAFF.